This TCR beta chain came from a study of regulatory dendritic cells for organ transplantation. Findings of the study overall: The authors noted considerable between-person heterogeneity in alloreactive memory CD8+ cells. Memory T cells were less diverse than naive, with memory CD8+ most oligoclonal. Of resting T cell subsets, memory CD8+ had the most alloreactive clonotypes.

CDR1 MGHRA and CDR2 YSYEKL come from the germline V gene. Between the trimmed V and J ends, which lost 0 bases and 4 bases, there was a span of 16 bases. The CDR3 sequence is 17 residues long. Assay: immunoSEQ multiplex PCR; the TCRdb copy retains only in-frame clones and omits some. The table records fewer than 40,000 clones, about nine tenths of them present only once. CD4+ or CD8+ T cells were sorted as naive CD45RA+ or memory CD45RO+. Concerning this clone itself: Its antigen remains unidentified.

Sequencing was carried out using naive CD8+ T cells from blood. Subset given: CD45RA+ naive T cells. This sequence joins TRBV4-1 and TRBJ2-1; D might be TRBD2 (6 bases). The TCR comes from a human donor in good health. The CDR3 DNA sequence: TGCGCCAGCAGCCAAGATTGGAATAGCGGCCAATACAATGAGCAGTTCTTC. Translating it yields CASSQDWNSGQYNEQFF.